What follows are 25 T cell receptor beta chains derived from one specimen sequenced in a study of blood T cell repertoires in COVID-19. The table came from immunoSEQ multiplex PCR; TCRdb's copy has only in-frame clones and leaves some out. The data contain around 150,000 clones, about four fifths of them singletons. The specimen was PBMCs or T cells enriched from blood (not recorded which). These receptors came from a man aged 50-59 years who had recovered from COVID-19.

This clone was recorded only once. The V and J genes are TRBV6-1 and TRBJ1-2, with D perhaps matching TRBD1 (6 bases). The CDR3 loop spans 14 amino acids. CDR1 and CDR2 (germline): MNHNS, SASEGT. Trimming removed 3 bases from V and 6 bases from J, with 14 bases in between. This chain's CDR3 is CASSDAGAGDGYTF. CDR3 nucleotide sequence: TGTGCCAGCAGTGACGCGGGGGCGGGTGATGGCTACACCTTC.

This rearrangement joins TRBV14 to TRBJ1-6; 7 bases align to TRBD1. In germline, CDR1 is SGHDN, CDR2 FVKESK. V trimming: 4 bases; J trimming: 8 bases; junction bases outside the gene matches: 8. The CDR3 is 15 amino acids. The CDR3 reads CASSRQTGWDSPLHF. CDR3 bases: TGTGCCAGCAGCCGACAGACAGGGTGGGATTCACCCCTCCACTTT.

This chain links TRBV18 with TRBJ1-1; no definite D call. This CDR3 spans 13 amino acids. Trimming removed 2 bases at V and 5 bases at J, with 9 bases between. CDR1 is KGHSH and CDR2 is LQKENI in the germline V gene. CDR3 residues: CASSPGFGTEAFF. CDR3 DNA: TGTGCCAGCTCACCAGGGTTCGGGACTGAAGCTTTCTTT. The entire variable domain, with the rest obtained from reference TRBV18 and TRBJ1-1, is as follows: NAGVMQNPRHLVRRRGQEARLRCSPMKGHSHVYWYRQLPEEGLKFMVYLQKENIIDESGMPKERFSAEFPKEGPSILRIQQVVRGDSAAYFCASSPGFGTEAFFGQGTRLTVV.

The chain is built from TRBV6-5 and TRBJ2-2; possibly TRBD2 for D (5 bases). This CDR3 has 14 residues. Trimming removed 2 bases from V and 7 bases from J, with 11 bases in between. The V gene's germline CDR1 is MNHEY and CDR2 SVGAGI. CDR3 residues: CASSYLGDGGELFF. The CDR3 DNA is TGTGCCAGCAGTTACCTCGGGGATGGCGGGGAGCTGTTTTTT.

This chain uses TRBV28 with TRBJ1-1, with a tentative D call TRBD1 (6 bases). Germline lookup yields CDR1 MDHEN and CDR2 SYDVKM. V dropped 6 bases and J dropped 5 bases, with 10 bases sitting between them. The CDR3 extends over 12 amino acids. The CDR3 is CASRTGFTEAFF. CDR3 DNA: TGTGCCAGCAGAACAGGGTTTACTGAAGCTTTCTTT.

The CDR3 loop is CASTIKGGSYGYTF. In DNA form, the CDR3 reads TGTGCCAGCACCATTAAAGGGGGCTCCTATGGCTACACCTTC. The chain uses TRBV6-5 and TRBJ1-2; 7 bases agree with TRBD1. Germline CDR1 and CDR2: MNHEY and SVGAGI. V was clipped by 7 bases and J by 4 bases; unmatched bases: 9. The CDR3 totals 14 residues.

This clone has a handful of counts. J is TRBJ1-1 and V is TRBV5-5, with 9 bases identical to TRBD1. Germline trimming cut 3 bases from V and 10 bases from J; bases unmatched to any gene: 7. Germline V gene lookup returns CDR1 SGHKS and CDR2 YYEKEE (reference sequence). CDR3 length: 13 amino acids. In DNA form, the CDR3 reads TGTGCCAGCAGCTGGGGGGACAGGGAAGGAGCTTTCTTT. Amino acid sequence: CASSWGDREGAFF.

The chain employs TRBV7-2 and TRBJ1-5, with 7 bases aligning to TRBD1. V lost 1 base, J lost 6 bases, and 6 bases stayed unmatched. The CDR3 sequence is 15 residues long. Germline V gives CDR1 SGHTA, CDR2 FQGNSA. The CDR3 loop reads CASSLEGARGQPQHF. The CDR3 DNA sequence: TGTGCCAGCAGCTTAGAGGGGGCGCGGGGTCAGCCCCAGCATTTT.

The CDR3 nucleotides read TGTGCCAGCAGATCGGGAGGGAGGACTGAAGCTTTCTTT. Amino acid sequence: CASRSGGRTEAFF. The V gene is TRBV7-9, the J gene TRBJ1-1; no definite D call. Trimming left V 6 bases short and J 5 bases short, with 13 bases between. The CDR3 consists of 13 residues. CDR1 and CDR2 (germline): SEHNR, FQNEAQ (reference sequence).

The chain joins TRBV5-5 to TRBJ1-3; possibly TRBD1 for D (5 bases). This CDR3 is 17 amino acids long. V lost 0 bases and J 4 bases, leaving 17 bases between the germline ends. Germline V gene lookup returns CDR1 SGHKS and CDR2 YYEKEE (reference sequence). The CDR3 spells CASSLVGGLNEGNTIYF. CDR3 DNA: TGTGCCAGCAGCTTGGTCGGGGGGTTGAATGAGGGAAACACCATATATTTT.

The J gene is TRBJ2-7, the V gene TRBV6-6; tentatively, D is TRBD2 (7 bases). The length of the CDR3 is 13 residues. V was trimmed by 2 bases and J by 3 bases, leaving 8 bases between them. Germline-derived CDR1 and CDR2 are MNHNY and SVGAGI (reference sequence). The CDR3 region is CASSYRGGYEQYF. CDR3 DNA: TGTGCCAGCAGTTACAGGGGGGGCTACGAGCAGTACTTC.

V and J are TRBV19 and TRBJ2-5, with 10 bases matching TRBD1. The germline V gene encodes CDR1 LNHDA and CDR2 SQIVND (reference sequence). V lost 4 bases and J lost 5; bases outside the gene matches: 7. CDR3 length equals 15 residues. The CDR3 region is CASSNTGTGVETQYF. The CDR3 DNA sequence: TGTGCCAGTAGTAACACCGGGACAGGGGTGGAGACCCAGTACTTC.

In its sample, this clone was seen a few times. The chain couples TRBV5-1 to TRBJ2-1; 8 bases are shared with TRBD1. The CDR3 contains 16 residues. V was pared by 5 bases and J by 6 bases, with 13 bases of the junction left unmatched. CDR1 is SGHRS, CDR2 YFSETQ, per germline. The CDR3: CASSPPGTGNFNEQFF. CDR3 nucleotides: TGCGCCAGCAGTCCTCCCGGGACAGGTAATTTCAATGAGCAGTTCTTC.

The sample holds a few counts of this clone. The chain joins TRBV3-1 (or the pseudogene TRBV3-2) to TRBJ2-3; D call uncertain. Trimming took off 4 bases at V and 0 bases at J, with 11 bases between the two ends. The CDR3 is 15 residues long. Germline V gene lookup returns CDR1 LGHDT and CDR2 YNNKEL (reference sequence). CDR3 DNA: TGTGCCAGCAGCCCCCTCGGTGAAAGCACAGATACGCAGTATTTT. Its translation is CASSPLGESTDTQYF.

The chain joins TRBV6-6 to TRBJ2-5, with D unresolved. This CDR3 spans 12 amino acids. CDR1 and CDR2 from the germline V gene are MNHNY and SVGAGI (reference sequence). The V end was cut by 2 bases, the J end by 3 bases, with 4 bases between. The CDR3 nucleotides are TGTGCCAGCAGTTACCTAGAAGAGACCCAGTACTTC. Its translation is CASSYLEETQYF.

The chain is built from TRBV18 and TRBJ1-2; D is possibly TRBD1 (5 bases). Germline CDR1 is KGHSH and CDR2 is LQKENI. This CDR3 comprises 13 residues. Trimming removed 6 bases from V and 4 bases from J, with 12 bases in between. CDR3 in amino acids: CASSQTELYGYTF. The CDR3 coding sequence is TGTGCCAGCTCGCAGACAGAGCTCTATGGCTACACCTTC. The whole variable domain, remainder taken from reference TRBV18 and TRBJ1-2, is NAGVMQNPRHLVRRRGQEARLRCSPMKGHSHVYWYRQLPEEGLKFMVYLQKENIIDESGMPKERFSAEFPKEGPSILRIQQVVRGDSAAYFCASSQTELYGYTFGSGTRLTVV.

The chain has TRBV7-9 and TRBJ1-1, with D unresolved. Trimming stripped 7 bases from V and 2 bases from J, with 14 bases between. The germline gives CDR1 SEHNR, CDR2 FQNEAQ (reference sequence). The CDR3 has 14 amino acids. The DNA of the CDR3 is TGTGCCAGCACTGTCAGTTTGGGCAACACTGAAGCTTTCTTT. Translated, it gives CASTVSLGNTEAFF.

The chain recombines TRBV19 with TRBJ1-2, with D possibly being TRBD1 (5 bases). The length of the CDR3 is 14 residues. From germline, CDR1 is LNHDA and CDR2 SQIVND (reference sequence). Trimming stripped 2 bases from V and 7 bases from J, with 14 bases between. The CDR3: CASSISGGSGGYTF. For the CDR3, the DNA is TGTGCCAGTAGTATATCCGGGGGGAGCGGTGGCTACACCTTC. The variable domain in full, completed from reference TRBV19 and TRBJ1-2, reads DGGITQSPKYLFRKEGQNVTLSCEQNLNHDAMYWYRQDPGQGLRLIYYSQIVNDFQKGDIAEGYSVSREKKESFPLTVTSAQKNPTAFYLCASSISGGSGGYTFGSGTRLTVV.

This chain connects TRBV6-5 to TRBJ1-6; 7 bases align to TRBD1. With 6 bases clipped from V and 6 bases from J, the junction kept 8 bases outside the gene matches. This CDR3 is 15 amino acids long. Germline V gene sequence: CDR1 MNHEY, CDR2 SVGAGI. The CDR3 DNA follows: TGTGCCAGCAGAGGGACAGTCGGCGCTAATTCACCCCTCCACTTT. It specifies CASRGTVGANSPLHF.

The CDR3 is CASSIISAGSGVSGANVLTF. The CDR3, as DNA: TGTGCCAGCAGCATTATATCTGCGGGTAGCGGGGTCTCTGGGGCCAACGTCCTGACTTTC. The chain uses TRBV7-6 and TRBJ2-6; 8 bases fit TRBD2. The CDR3 runs to 20 residues. After removal of 5 bases from V and 0 bases from J, the junction contained 15 bases not matched to a gene. Germline CDR1 and CDR2: SGHVS and FNYEAQ.

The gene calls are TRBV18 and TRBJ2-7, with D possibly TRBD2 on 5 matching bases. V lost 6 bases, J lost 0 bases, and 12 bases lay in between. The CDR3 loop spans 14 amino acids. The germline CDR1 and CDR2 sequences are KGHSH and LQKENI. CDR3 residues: CASSTDSISYEQYF. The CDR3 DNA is TGTGCCAGCTCTACGGACTCGATCTCCTACGAGCAGTACTTC.

CDR3 nucleotide sequence: TGTGCCAGCACCCTATGGCAGGGGCTGTCGACAGATACGCAGTATTTT. Residues: CASTLWQGLSTDTQYF. This sequence joins TRBV2 and TRBJ2-3; possibly TRBD1 for D (6 bases). CDR3 length: 16 residues. Trimming cost V 7 bases and J 3 bases, with 20 bases left between them. Germline V lookup: CDR1 SNHLY, CDR2 FYNNEI.

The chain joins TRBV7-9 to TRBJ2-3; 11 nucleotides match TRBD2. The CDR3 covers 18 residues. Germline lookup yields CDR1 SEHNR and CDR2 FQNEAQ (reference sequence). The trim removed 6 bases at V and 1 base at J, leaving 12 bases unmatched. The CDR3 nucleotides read TGTGCCAGCAGGATCGGTCTAGCGGGAGGAAGAGGCACAGATACGCAGTATTTT. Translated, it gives CASRIGLAGGRGTDTQYF.

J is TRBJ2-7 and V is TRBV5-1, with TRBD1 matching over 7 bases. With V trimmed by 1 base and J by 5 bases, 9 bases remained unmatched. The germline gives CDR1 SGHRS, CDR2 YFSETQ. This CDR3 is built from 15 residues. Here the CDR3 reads CASSLLTGQWDEQYF. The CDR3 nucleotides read TGCGCCAGCAGCTTGCTGACAGGGCAGTGGGACGAGCAGTACTTC.

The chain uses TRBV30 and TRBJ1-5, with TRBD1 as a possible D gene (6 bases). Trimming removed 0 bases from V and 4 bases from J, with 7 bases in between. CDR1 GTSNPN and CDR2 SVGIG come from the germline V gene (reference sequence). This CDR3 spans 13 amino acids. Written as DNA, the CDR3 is TGTGCCTGGAGTGTACAGGGAAATCAGCCCCAGCATTTT. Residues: CAWSVQGNQPQHF.